This TCR beta chain was observed in a study of radiation and T cells in renal cell carcinoma (TCRdb year 2020). Regarding the complete study: A total of some 55 samples underwent TCR beta sequencing, made up of approximately 26 tumors and about 27 peripheral blood samples. In the 40 to 60 samples combined, 4,016,671 unique CDR3 nucleotide sequences were found, encoding roughly 2.5 million unique CDR3 amino acid sequences.

Regarding this clone: What this receptor recognizes is not known. Base-call qualities are not available, and no considerably larger clone is one nucleotide away.

TCR beta libraries were generated from genomic DNA with the immunoSEQ kit, following the manufacturer's recommendations. For library preparation, a first multiplex PCR was performed with proprietary primers, followed by a second PCR in which unique barcodes were added, and bead cleanups were performed after each round. Each sample batch included a kit-provided positive control reaction and a negative control reaction. The final libraries were assessed on an Agilent 4200 TapeStation D1000 ScreenTape, pooled by volume, and quantified by qPCR. Sequencing was performed on an Illumina NextSeq500 with a MidOutput 150-cycle cartridge, and 156 Read1 and 15 Index1 cycles were run with kit custom primers. The pooled library was loaded at roughly 0.9 pM with approximately 20% PhiX control spiked in. In the paper's pipeline: The vendor-processed data were analyzed in R, and a clonotype was defined as all T cells that share the same CDR3 nucleotide sequence. In the clone abundance analyses, frequencies in each sample were normalized to that sample's 10,000 most abundant clones. Public T cell clones, which averaged fewer than five per sample, were excluded before analysis. The dominant motif analysis was done with ImmunoMap using the PAM10 matrix, a gap penalty of 30, and a homology threshold of 0.3, and motifs with a cumulative frequency of at least 0.01 were considered dominant. Tumor-enriched clonotypes and baseline blood-enriched clonotypes were defined as those with an abundance difference of at least 32-fold between compartments. Tumor-blood repertoire similarity was measured with the Baroni-Urbani and Buser coefficient, and group comparisons used two-tailed Wilcoxon tests in R. Drawn from immuneACCESS, this table holds only the in-frame rearrangements with V and J called that TCRdb kept. Clones are partly lost; checked studies trace under half to an unresolved V gene and leave the rest unexplained. For V, J and clone size, that table is used; D and trimming come from the DNA. The table for this sample lists 15,000 to 20,000 clones; over 60% of them were counted only once. Of the sample, roughly 26% is held by the ten largest clones.

From its cysteine to its phenylalanine, the CDR3 spans 15 amino acids. The sequence is cut down to CDR3 DNA, 45 bases in frame from base 1. V loses 3 bases of germline sequence and J loses 3 bases, and the interval between the two ends is 14 bases. CDR1 and CDR2 are drawn from the germline V gene: SGDLS, YYNGEE. Study-level results and caveats: Because no pretreatment tumor biopsies were available, whether clonotypes were present in the tumor at baseline could not be determined. Irradiated tumors contained more dominant CDR3 motifs, and these motifs occupied a larger share of the repertoire than in control tumors. The single-armed trial design could not address effects of radiation dose or scheduling on the TCR repertoire. TCR clonality was higher in irradiated tumors than in controls, as the top 100 clonotypes made up an average of 54% of the repertoire in irradiated tumors compared with approximately 45% in nephrectomy-only tumors. An increase in top tumor clonotypes in blood was observed from baseline to 2 weeks post-radiation, followed by contraction by 4 weeks, which was taken to suggest transient expansion of tumor-resident clones. Only small tumor regions of 0.95 to 1 g were available, so intratumoral heterogeneity was not captured.

Reading the label with the study, this specimen's time point is: tumor resected at nephrectomy. The sample's treatment or condition label is to be understood as: 15 Gy SBRT to primary tumor, nephrectomy 4 weeks later. Samples were obtained from a clinical trial, in which 15 Gy stereotactic body radiation therapy was delivered to primary renal cell carcinomas and nephrectomy was performed 4 weeks later. All patients had renal cell carcinoma with clear cell pathology. The tumors were dissociated mechanically, digested with collagenase/hyaluronidase at 37 degrees C, processed in gentleMACS C tubes, and kept in liquid nitrogen. Genomic DNA for TCR sequencing was prepared using the QIAamp DNA Blood Mini Kit (Qiagen). Samples were included in the analyses only if all quality control checks were passed.

The sequence links TRBV9 to TRBJ2-3, with a tentative D gene TRBD2 over 6 matching bases. The specimen was tumor tissue, collected from a patient whose treatment included radiotherapy and nephrectomy. The receptor was derived from a woman in her 70s with renal cell carcinoma. CDR3 loop: CASSDGGISTDTQYF. The bases are TGTGCCAGCAGCGACGGGGGTATATCGACAGATACGCAGTATTTT.